The TCR beta chain under discussion was sequenced for a study of T cells in localized non-small cell lung cancer. This clone has only a few counts. Its antigen is unknown. The method was immunoSEQ multiplex PCR; TCRdb's version includes in-frame clones alone and lacks a portion of them. Among 3,100 or so clones listed, roughly 22% were seen once. Whole-study findings and limits: Median about 58 top-100 tumor clones were shared with paired adjacent lung.

Trimming pared 4 bases from V and 0 bases from J, leaving 6 bases between. The CDR3 is made up of 13 amino acids. The genes are TRBV23-1 and TRBJ1-1; tentatively, D is TRBD1 (5 bases). TRBV23-1 qualifies as an ORF whose function is uncertain. The TCR originated in a man aged 18-55 years with stage II lung adenocarcinoma. Sequences were derived from lung tumor tissue, sampled before any cancer treatment. CDR3 amino acids: CASSRDLNTEAFF. The CDR3 DNA reads as TGCGCCAGCAGTCGGGACTTGAACACTGAAGCTTTCTTT.